The rows below give T cell receptor beta chains drawn from one sample of a study of blood T cell repertoires in COVID-19. Assay used: immunoSEQ multiplex PCR; TCRdb lists only in-frame clones, some missing. Of about 120,000 clones detected, around 77% appear once; the ten largest clones hold approximately 7.9%. The sample was peripheral blood. All receptors come from a human donor in a cohort sampled during active COVID-19. Each CDR3 is given without its conserved first and last residue. Fields, in order: V gene, J gene, CDR3 protein.

v_call: TRBV11-3; j_call: TRBJ2-1; cdr3_aa: ASSLGGLDYNEQF
v_call: TRBV28; j_call: TRBJ2-7; cdr3_aa: ASSLMSGSSYEQY
v_call: TRBV30; j_call: TRBJ2-7; cdr3_aa: AWTGQAPEQY
v_call: TRBV3-1/TRBV3-2; j_call: TRBJ2-7; cdr3_aa: ASSRVAGGPYEQY
v_call: TRBV9; j_call: TRBJ2-7; cdr3_aa: ASSVEASGSYEQY
v_call: TRBV5-4; j_call: TRBJ1-2; cdr3_aa: ASSSHRETYGYT
v_call: TRBV11-2; j_call: TRBJ2-7; cdr3_aa: ASSPAGQGVYYEQY
v_call: TRBV7-9; j_call: TRBJ2-7; cdr3_aa: ASSAGTSEQY
v_call: TRBV19; j_call: TRBJ1-1; cdr3_aa: ASSTTTGTEAF
v_call: TRBV30; j_call: TRBJ2-7; cdr3_aa: AWSSGLAGSYEQY
v_call: TRBV4-1; j_call: TRBJ2-7; cdr3_aa: ASSQGASGTGMAYEQY
v_call: TRBV29-1; j_call: TRBJ1-1; cdr3_aa: SVNTGMGATEAF
v_call: TRBV7-9; j_call: TRBJ2-7; cdr3_aa: ASSLGGQDSYEQY
v_call: TRBV4-1; j_call: TRBJ2-5; cdr3_aa: ASSQVPTGQETQY
v_call: TRBV13; j_call: TRBJ2-7; cdr3_aa: ASSLGSTGGAEQY